This TCR beta chain was profiled in a study of cytomegalovirus exposure and HLA in healthy donors. As for the study in general: Earlier, approximately 190 million T cells were analyzed, and approximately 110 million unique TCR beta sequences were found among them.

Use of 60 Vbeta and 13 Jbeta primers characterized the PCR. Using immunoSEQ multiplex PCR, the repertoire was profiled, and TCRdb retains in-frame clones only, with some absent. The repertoire holds 120,000 or so clones, with about 73% as singletons. Broader study findings: Confirmation in vitro established that three CMV-associated chains were specific for CMV antigens. The productive fraction for most TCR beta V segments was about 90% or about 30% in an earlier analysis.

With regard to this clone: Antigen: not known. Additional DNA sequences in this sample encode the identical CDR3.

The ends were cut back, 0 bases at V and 0 bases at J, with 10 bases in the middle. The length of the CDR3 is 15 residues. Germline assignment: CDR1 SGHRS and CDR2 YFSETQ. The genes are TRBV5-1 and TRBJ2-7; D may be TRBD2 (5 bases). This sequence was found in a woman in her thirties or forties in good health and CMV-seronegative. The sequencing input was PBMCs. CDR3 bases: TGCGCCAGCAGCTTGGGAGGACTCAACTCCTACGAGCAGTACTTC. It translates to CASSLGGLNSYEQYF. Full variable domain (rest looked up from reference TRBV5-1 and TRBJ2-7): KAGVTQTPRYLIKTRGQQVTLSCSPISGHRSVSWYQQTPGQGLQFLFEYFSETQRNKGNFPGRFSGRQFSNSRSEMNVSTLELGDSALYLCASSLGGLNSYEQYFGPGTRLTVT.